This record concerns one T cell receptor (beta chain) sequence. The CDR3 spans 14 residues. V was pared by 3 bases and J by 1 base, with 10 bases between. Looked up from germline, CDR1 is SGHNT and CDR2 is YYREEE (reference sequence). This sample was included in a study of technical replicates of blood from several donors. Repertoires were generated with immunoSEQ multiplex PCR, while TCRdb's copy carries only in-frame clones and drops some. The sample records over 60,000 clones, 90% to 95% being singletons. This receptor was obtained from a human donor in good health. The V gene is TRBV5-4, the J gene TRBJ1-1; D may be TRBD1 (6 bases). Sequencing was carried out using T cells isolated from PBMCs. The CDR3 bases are TGTGCCAGCAGCTGGGGGCCGGGGAACACTGAAGCTTTCTTT. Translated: CASSWGPGNTEAFF.